The present entry profiles one TCR beta chain with its context. Its antigen is unknown. Germline DNA was also extracted, and blood RNA derived from unsorted whole blood. Patients showed chronic HBV infection and an absence of prior treatment. In advance of surgery, 3 to 4.5 milliliters of peripheral blood were collected. A constant-region primer primed TCR beta cDNA synthesis from about 490 ng of total RNA. Sequencing libraries for TCR beta derived from three nested multiplex PCR rounds that used slightly modified ARM-PCR. In the first two PCR rounds, TRBV1-TRBV30 forward primers were paired with a C-beta reverse primer, and each round lasted approximately 10 cycles. TCRdb analysed the multiplex PCR reads with MiXCR anew, one entry per CDR3 protein. Of about 310,000 distinct CDR3 sequences detected, around 50% appear once; the ten largest clones hold about a sixth. This record comes from a study of tumor-infiltrating lymphocytes in primary liver carcinoma. Whole-study context: By surgical resection, the patients were treated for their primary liver carcinoma. Study-level findings and limits: Tumor-adjacent and tumor-blood pairs displayed less overlap than did pairs of tumor regions.

This CDR3 has 13 residues. V was shortened by 6 bases and J by 7 bases, with 13 bases between the two germline ends. Looked up from germline, CDR1 is SGHAT and CDR2 is FQNNGV. The chain carries TRBV11-2 and TRBJ1-5, with D uncertain. Specimen: peripheral blood. This TCR came from a woman aged 25 to 39 with primary liver carcinoma and hepatitis B virus infection. CDR3 region: CASRSNIRQPQHF. The CDR3 nucleotides are TGTGCCAGCAGATCAAATATAAGGCAGCCCCAGCATTTT. The entire variable domain, with the rest obtained from reference TRBV11-2 and TRBJ1-5, is as follows: EAGVAQSPRYKIIEKRQSVAFWCNPISGHATLYWYQQILGQGPKLLIQFQNNGVVDDSQLPKDRFSAERLKGVDSTLKIQPAKLEDSAVYLCASRSNIRQPQHFGDGTRLSIL.